The 24 T cell receptor beta chains reported below all come from one sample, sequenced in a study of blood T cell repertoires in COVID-19. The data were produced by immunoSEQ multiplex PCR, yet TCRdb's version contains in-frame clones alone and is incomplete. The repertoire includes more than 400,000 clones, approximately 85% of them detected once, and about 3% sits in the top ten. Sequenced material: peripheral blood. The receptors stem from a human donor in a cohort sampled during active COVID-19.

This chain joins TRBV2 and TRBJ1-1; D unresolved. This CDR3 contains 12 residues. Trimming took 10 bases from V and 4 from J, leaving 13 bases between them. Germline V CDR1 and CDR2: SNHLY, FYNNEI. The CDR3 sequence is CATAVRGTEAFF. The CDR3, as DNA: TGTGCCACCGCGGTACGGGGCACTGAAGCTTTCTTT.

The chain joins TRBV6-5 to TRBJ2-4, with TRBD1 matching over 9 bases. The junction had 4 bases not matched to a gene; V was cut back by 5 bases and J by 2 bases. Germline assignment: CDR1 MNHEY and CDR2 SVGAGI. The CDR3 consists of 15 residues. The CDR3: CASSTGGAPKNIQYF. The CDR3, as DNA: TGTGCCAGCAGTACAGGGGGCGCTCCCAAAAACATTCAGTACTTC.

This sequence joins TRBV28 and TRBJ2-7; 11 positions agree with TRBD1. The CDR3 totals 17 residues. CDR1 and CDR2 (germline): MDHEN, SYDVKM. Trimming took 7 bases from V and 0 from J; bases not matched to a gene: 11. The CDR3 loop reads CASTEPSGTGGSYEQYF. Written as DNA, the CDR3 is TGTGCCAGCACCGAACCGTCCGGGACAGGGGGCTCCTACGAGCAGTACTTC.

This chain joins TRBV27 and TRBJ1-1; 7 positions agree with TRBD1. There are 13 residues in the CDR3. With V trimmed by 7 bases and J by 6 bases, 8 bases remained unmatched. Germline V gives CDR1 MNHEY, CDR2 SMNVEV (reference sequence). The CDR3 DNA follows: TGTGCCAGCACCTTGACACAGGGGTCTGAAGCTTTCTTT. Its protein product is CASTLTQGSEAFF.

The genes are TRBV6-6 and TRBJ2-3; possible D gene TRBD2, 5 bases. This CDR3 contains 14 residues. V was trimmed by 6 bases and J by 0 bases, leaving 10 bases between them. Per germline, CDR1 MNHNY and CDR2 SVGAGI (reference sequence). Written as DNA, the CDR3 is TGTGCCAGCAGGTTGAGCGGAAGCACAGATACGCAGTATTTT. Translation: CASRLSGSTDTQYF.

The J gene is TRBJ1-1, the V gene TRBV28; the D is unclear. The CDR3 is 13 residues long. Per germline, CDR1 MDHEN and CDR2 SYDVKM. V lost 3 bases and J 5 bases, leaving 10 bases between the germline ends. The CDR3 reads CASSFRLRTEAFF. CDR3 sequence (DNA): TGTGCCAGCAGTTTCCGCTTGAGGACTGAAGCTTTCTTT.

The J gene is TRBJ1-2, the V gene TRBV5-6; 9 positions match TRBD1. Germline CDR1 and CDR2: SGHDT and YYEEEE. V lost 1 base and J lost 8; bases outside the gene matches: 15. This CDR3 is built from 17 residues. CDR3 in DNA: TGTGCCAGCAGCTTGTTATCTTACAGGGGGCTATTTTGGGGCTACACCTTC. Protein sequence: CASSLLSYRGLFWGYTF.

This chain uses TRBV19 with TRBJ1-3, with D uncertain. The V gene lost 5 bases and the J gene lost 0 bases, with 11 bases spanning the gap. This CDR3 has 15 residues. CDR1 is LNHDA and CDR2 is SQIVND in the germline V gene (reference sequence). CDR3 nucleotides: TGTGCCAGTAGTTCGGGGAGGAGCTCTGGAAACACCATATATTTT. Translation gives CASSSGRSSGNTIYF. Full variable domain (remainder filled in from reference TRBV19 and TRBJ1-3): DGGITQSPKYLFRKEGQNVTLSCEQNLNHDAMYWYRQDPGQGLRLIYYSQIVNDFQKGDIAEGYSVSREKKESFPLTVTSAQKNPTAFYLCASSSGRSSGNTIYFGEGSWLTVV.

The count of this clone is one. CDR3 nucleotide sequence: TGTGCCAGCACCAATCCCCAGGTCTACAATGAGCAGTTCTTC. Translated, it gives CASTNPQVYNEQFF. The rearrangement links TRBV28 to TRBJ2-1; D unresolved. Germline V gene lookup returns CDR1 MDHEN and CDR2 SYDVKM. V was trimmed by 7 bases and J by 3 bases, leaving 13 bases between them. The CDR3 loop spans 14 amino acids.

The J gene is TRBJ2-1, the V gene TRBV5-1; D remains ambiguous. V gave up 0 bases and J gave up 10 bases, with 8 bases separating them. The CDR3 sequence is 12 residues long. Germline V gives CDR1 SGHRS, CDR2 YFSETQ. The DNA for the CDR3 is TGCGCCAGCAGCTTGGCACCCCAGGAGCAGTTCTTC. It codes for CASSLAPQEQFF.

The chain recombines TRBV29-1 with TRBJ2-4; D remains ambiguous. This CDR3 comprises 14 residues. Germline V gives CDR1 SQVTM, CDR2 ANQGSEA. The V end lost 4 bases, the J end lost 0 bases, and 10 bases lay between the germline ends. CDR3 sequence reads: CSVVTPLAKNIQYF. CDR3 bases: TGCAGCGTTGTGACTCCACTAGCCAAAAACATTCAGTACTTC.

The chain couples TRBV19 to TRBJ2-1; 11 bases match TRBD2. V gave up 5 bases and J gave up 0 bases; unmatched junction bases: 9. The CDR3 is made up of 18 amino acids. The germline V gene has CDR1 LNHDA and CDR2 SQIVND (reference sequence). The chain's CDR3 is CASSDGHTSGSSYNEQFF. In nucleotides, the CDR3 is TGTGCCAGTAGTGATGGACACACTAGCGGGAGCTCCTACAATGAGCAGTTCTTC. The full variable domain, rest sourced from reference TRBV19 and TRBJ2-1, is DGGITQSPKYLFRKEGQNVTLSCEQNLNHDAMYWYRQDPGQGLRLIYYSQIVNDFQKGDIAEGYSVSREKKESFPLTVTSAQKNPTAFYLCASSDGHTSGSSYNEQFFGPGTRLTVL.

This clone occurred once. The chain combines TRBV9 with TRBJ1-1; tentative D call: TRBD1 (5 bases). V was shortened by 3 bases and J by 1 base, with 10 bases between the two germline ends. The CDR3 extends over 14 amino acids. The V gene's germline CDR1 is SGDLS and CDR2 YYNGEE. The DNA of the CDR3 is TGTGCCAGCAGCGCTAGGGGCTGGAACACTGAAGCTTTCTTT. This translates into CASSARGWNTEAFF. The whole variable domain, remainder taken from reference TRBV9 and TRBJ1-1, is DSGVTQTPKHLITATGQRVTLRCSPRSGDLSVYWYQQSLDQGLQFLIQYYNGEERAKGNILERFSAQQFPDLHSELNLSSLELGDSALYFCASSARGWNTEAFFGQGTRLTVV.

This sequence joins TRBV30 and TRBJ1-4; 10 bases agree with TRBD1. V lost 2 bases to trimming and J lost 7 bases; unmatched junction nucleotides: 4. The CDR3 contains 14 residues. Per germline, CDR1 GTSNPN and CDR2 SVGIG (reference sequence). CDR3 sequence (DNA): TGTGCCTGGAGTATTTGGGACAGGGGTGAAAAACTGTTTTTT. Translation gives CAWSIWDRGEKLFF.

The chain recombines TRBV30 with TRBJ2-1; 8 bases are a match to TRBD2. The germline gives CDR1 GTSNPN, CDR2 SVGIG (reference sequence). The CDR3 runs 15 residues. The J segment lost 8 bases and the V segment lost 0 bases, leaving 9 bases of the junction unmatched. The CDR3 spells CAWSVGTRGGDEQFF. The CDR3 DNA reads as TGTGCCTGGAGTGTCGGGACTAGGGGGGGGGATGAGCAGTTCTTC.

This clone was seen a few times. The genes are TRBV9 and TRBJ2-7; 10 bases are shared with TRBD1. CDR3 length: 14 amino acids. Germline-derived CDR1 and CDR2 are SGDLS and YYNGEE. With 4 bases clipped from V and 6 bases from J, the junction kept 7 bases outside the gene matches. CDR3 loop: CASSTRQGAGEQYF. The CDR3 coding sequence is TGTGCCAGCAGCACTCGACAGGGGGCTGGCGAGCAGTACTTC.

J is TRBJ2-5 and V is TRBV5-5, with D possibly TRBD2 on 6 matching bases. Germline CDR1 SGHKS, CDR2 YYEKEE (reference sequence). V shed 0 bases and J shed 5 bases, with 14 bases lying between them. The CDR3 has 15 residues. The CDR3 nucleotides read TGTGCCAGCAGCTTGGCCAAGGAGGGTTGGGAGACCCAGTACTTC. Protein product: CASSLAKEGWETQYF.

This chain links TRBV5-1 with TRBJ2-3; maybe TRBD1 (6 bases). Germline lookup yields CDR1 SGHRS and CDR2 YFSETQ. The CDR3 has 16 amino acids. Trimming removed 6 bases from V and 2 bases from J, with 19 bases in between. CDR3 DNA: TGCGCCAGCACCACTCAGGGGCGAGAGGACACAGATACGCAGTATTTT. Translating it yields CASTTQGREDTDTQYF.

The count of this clone is one. The genes are TRBV9 and TRBJ2-1; 8 bases are shared with TRBD2. This CDR3 has 15 residues. CDR1 is SGDLS, CDR2 YYNGEE, per germline. Trimming cost V 3 bases and J 5 bases; bases outside gene matches: 7. The CDR3 region has the DNA TGTGCCAGCAGCGCCCCGGGACTAGGTGACAATGAGCAGTTCTTC. Amino acids: CASSAPGLGDNEQFF.

This chain connects TRBV29-1 to TRBJ1-2; TRBD1 matches 8 bases. Per the germline V gene, CDR1 is SQVTM and CDR2 is ANQGSEA. This CDR3 has 12 amino acids. The junction had 2 bases not matched to a gene; V was cut back by 3 bases and J by 5 bases. The CDR3 spells CSVEDRDYGYTF. The CDR3 nucleotides read TGCAGCGTTGAGGACAGGGATTATGGCTACACCTTC.

This clone was counted once. V usage is TRBV12-3 or TRBV12-4 and J usage is TRBJ1-6; maybe TRBD1 (5 bases). V was clipped by 3 bases and J by 10 bases, with 10 bases between them. The CDR3 runs to 13 residues. The CDR3 reads CASSFGGISPLHF. The CDR3 DNA reads as TGTGCCAGCAGTTTCGGGGGGATCTCACCCCTCCACTTT.

The rearrangement joins TRBV6-5 to TRBJ1-4; D gene unclear. In germline, CDR1 is MNHEY, CDR2 SVGAGI. The CDR3 has 14 amino acids. Trimming left V 5 bases short and J 3 bases short, with 10 bases between. The CDR3 reads CASSRERSNEKLFF. The DNA of the CDR3 is TGTGCCAGCAGTAGGGAGCGATCTAATGAAAAACTGTTTTTT.

For the CDR3, the DNA is TGTGCCAGCAGCTCGGGACAGGGCTCCTACAATGAGCAGTTCTTC. This gives the protein CASSSGQGSYNEQFF. The chain has TRBV7-8 and TRBJ2-1; 9 bases line up with TRBD1. Germline CDR1 SGHVS, CDR2 FQNEAQ. This CDR3 spans 15 amino acids. Germline trimming cut 4 bases from V and 0 bases from J; bases unmatched to any gene: 1.

The V and J genes are TRBV28 and TRBJ2-5, with 7 bases fitting TRBD1. Germline CDR1 MDHEN, CDR2 SYDVKM. The CDR3 length is 14 residues. V trimming: 6 bases; J trimming: 1 base; junction bases outside the gene matches: 5. The CDR3 here is CASSRGQSQETQYF. DNA for the CDR3: TGTGCCAGCAGCCGGGGACAGTCCCAAGAGACCCAGTACTTC.